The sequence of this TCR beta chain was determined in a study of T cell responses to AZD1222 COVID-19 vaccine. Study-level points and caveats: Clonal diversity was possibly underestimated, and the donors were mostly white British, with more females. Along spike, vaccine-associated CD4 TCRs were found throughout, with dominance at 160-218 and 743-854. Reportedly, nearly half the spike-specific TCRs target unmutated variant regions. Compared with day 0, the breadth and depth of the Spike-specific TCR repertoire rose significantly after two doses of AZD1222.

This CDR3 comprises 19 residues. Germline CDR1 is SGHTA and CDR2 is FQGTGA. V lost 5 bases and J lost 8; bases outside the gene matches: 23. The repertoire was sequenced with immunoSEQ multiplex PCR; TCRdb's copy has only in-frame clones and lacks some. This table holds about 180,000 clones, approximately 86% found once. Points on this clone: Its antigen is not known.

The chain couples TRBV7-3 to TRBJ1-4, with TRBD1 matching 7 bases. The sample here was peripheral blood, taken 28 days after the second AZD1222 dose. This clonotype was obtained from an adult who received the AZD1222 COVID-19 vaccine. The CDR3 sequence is CASSPNDETGHYLKEKLFF. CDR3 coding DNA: TGTGCCAGCAGCCCCAACGACGAGACAGGGCACTATTTGAAGGAAAAACTGTTTTTT.